These T cell receptor beta chains were read from a single sample in a study of PD-L1 blockade in urothelial cancer. Profiled with immunoSEQ multiplex PCR; TCRdb holds only in-frame clones, not every one. Of about 130,000 clones detected, roughly 84% appear once; the ten largest clones hold about 2.9%. The sequenced sample was PBMCs, obtained around atezolizumab (anti-PD-L1) treatment. These receptors were collected from a man between 45 and 60 years old with urothelial cancer. Each CDR3 is given with its conserved first and last residue. The order of the fields is J gene, clone size, V gene, D gene, CDR3 protein, CDR3 DNA. D genes are given only for firm matches. Expanded clones are given a class, and other clones once, few, many or no size at all.

j_call: TRBJ1-2; clone_size: NA; v_call: TRBV27; d_call: TRBD1; cdr3_aa: CASSLHVAGGRDGYTF; cdr3_nt: TGTGCCAGCAGTTTACATGTGGCAGGGGGTAGAGATGGCTACACCTTC
j_call: TRBJ1-2; clone_size: NA; v_call: TRBV30; d_call: TRBD1; cdr3_aa: CAWSGQGLYGYTF; cdr3_nt: TGTGCCTGGAGTGGACAGGGGCTGTATGGCTACACCTTC
j_call: TRBJ2-3; clone_size: NA; v_call: TRBV29-1; d_call: TRBD1; cdr3_aa: CSVSRGKGDTQYF; cdr3_nt: TGCAGCGTTAGCAGGGGGAAGGGAGATACGCAGTATTTT
j_call: TRBJ1-2; clone_size: few; v_call: TRBV14; d_call: TRBD1; cdr3_aa: CASSQIQGAAGGYTF; cdr3_nt: TGTGCCAGCAGCCAGATACAGGGGGCCGCTGGGGGCTACACCTTC
j_call: TRBJ1-1; clone_size: NA; v_call: TRBV19; d_call: NA; cdr3_aa: CASRQEARAEAFF; cdr3_nt: TGTGCCAGTAGGCAGGAGGCAAGGGCTGAAGCTTTCTTT
j_call: TRBJ1-4; clone_size: NA; v_call: TRBV28; d_call: NA; cdr3_aa: CASSPWPVEKLFF; cdr3_nt: TGTGCCAGCAGCCCCTGGCCAGTGGAAAAACTGTTTTTT
j_call: TRBJ1-3; clone_size: NA; v_call: TRBV18; d_call: NA; cdr3_aa: CASSPSDVASGNTIYF; cdr3_nt: TGTGCCAGCTCACCGAGTGATGTAGCCTCTGGAAACACCATATATTTT
j_call: TRBJ2-3; clone_size: NA; v_call: TRBV28; d_call: TRBD2; cdr3_aa: CASSPGTTGSDTQYF; cdr3_nt: TGTGCCAGCAGCCCCGGGACTACTGGGTCGGATACGCAGTATTTT
j_call: TRBJ1-5; clone_size: NA; v_call: TRBV5-1; d_call: TRBD1; cdr3_aa: CASSPGQGAGNQPQHF; cdr3_nt: TGCGCCAGCAGCCCCGGACAGGGGGCTGGCAATCAGCCCCAGCATTTT
j_call: TRBJ2-5; clone_size: NA; v_call: TRBV2; d_call: NA; cdr3_aa: CASGRAEETQYF; cdr3_nt: TGTGCCAGCGGGCGGGCTGAAGAGACCCAGTACTTC
j_call: TRBJ2-5; clone_size: NA; v_call: TRBV19; d_call: TRBD2; cdr3_aa: CASSRVAGGSTQYF; cdr3_nt: TGTGCCAGTAGTAGGGTAGCGGGAGGTTCGACCCAGTACTTC
j_call: TRBJ2-5; clone_size: NA; v_call: TRBV7-3; d_call: TRBD1; cdr3_aa: CASSGGQGRQETQYF; cdr3_nt: TGTGCCAGCAGCGGGGGACAGGGGAGGCAAGAGACCCAGTACTTC
j_call: TRBJ2-1; clone_size: NA; v_call: TRBV9; d_call: NA; cdr3_aa: CASSVGAATSDEQFF; cdr3_nt: TGTGCCAGCAGCGTAGGGGCAGCTACTTCCGATGAGCAGTTCTTC
j_call: TRBJ2-2; clone_size: NA; v_call: TRBV6-5; d_call: NA; cdr3_aa: CASSPTPLAGELFF; cdr3_nt: TGTGCCAGCAGTCCCACTCCTCTGGCCGGGGAGCTGTTTTTT
j_call: TRBJ2-1; clone_size: NA; v_call: TRBV7-8; d_call: TRBD1; cdr3_aa: CASSLAGQSSYNEQFF; cdr3_nt: TGTGCCAGCAGCTTAGCGGGACAGTCCTCCTACAATGAGCAGTTCTTC
j_call: TRBJ1-1; clone_size: NA; v_call: TRBV21-1; d_call: NA; cdr3_aa: CASSTLQVTNTEAFF; cdr3_nt: TGTGCCAGCAGCACTCTACAGGTGACGAACACTGAAGCTTTCTTT
j_call: TRBJ2-7; clone_size: NA; v_call: TRBV2; d_call: TRBD2; cdr3_aa: CASSLETSGYYEQYF; cdr3_nt: TGTGCCAGCAGCTTAGAGACTAGCGGGTACTACGAGCAGTACTTC
j_call: TRBJ1-1; clone_size: NA; v_call: TRBV10-3; d_call: NA; cdr3_aa: CAIREGQRSTEAFF; cdr3_nt: TGTGCCATCAGGGAAGGACAAAGAAGCACTGAAGCTTTCTTT
j_call: TRBJ2-3; clone_size: NA; v_call: TRBV7-3; d_call: TRBD2; cdr3_aa: CASSLTGTSGPTDTQYF; cdr3_nt: TGTGCCAGCAGCTTAACGGGTACTAGCGGTCCCACAGATACGCAGTATTTT
j_call: TRBJ1-6; clone_size: NA; v_call: TRBV6-1; d_call: NA; cdr3_aa: CASRVRGGGDSPLHF; cdr3_nt: TGTGCCAGCAGAGTACGGGGAGGGGGTGATTCACCCCTCCACTTT
j_call: TRBJ1-5; clone_size: NA; v_call: TRBV6-6; d_call: NA; cdr3_aa: CASSREGGVSNQPQHF; cdr3_nt: TGTGCCAGCAGTAGAGAGGGCGGGGTTAGCAATCAGCCCCAGCATTTT
j_call: TRBJ2-2; clone_size: NA; v_call: TRBV6-1; d_call: TRBD2; cdr3_aa: CASSELRGTSFVGGELFF; cdr3_nt: TGTGCCAGCAGTGAGCTCCGGGGGACTAGTTTCGTGGGCGGGGAGCTGTTTTTT
j_call: TRBJ2-7; clone_size: once; v_call: TRBV5-1; d_call: NA; cdr3_aa: CASSLDAGDYEQYF; cdr3_nt: TGCGCCAGCAGCTTGGACGCAGGGGACTACGAGCAGTACTTC
j_call: TRBJ1-1; clone_size: NA; v_call: TRBV2; d_call: TRBD1; cdr3_aa: CASRIGQGWGTSTEAFF; cdr3_nt: TGTGCCAGCAGAATCGGACAGGGCTGGGGTACAAGCACTGAAGCTTTCTTT
j_call: TRBJ2-1; clone_size: NA; v_call: TRBV30; d_call: TRBD2; cdr3_aa: CAWSVGRTSGYNEQFF; cdr3_nt: TGTGCCTGGAGTGTCGGTAGGACTAGCGGCTACAATGAGCAGTTCTTC
j_call: TRBJ2-3; clone_size: NA; v_call: TRBV10-3; d_call: NA; cdr3_aa: CAISESLDAATQYF; cdr3_nt: TGTGCCATCAGTGAGTCTCTAGATGCCGCTACGCAGTATTTT
j_call: TRBJ2-2; clone_size: few; v_call: TRBV7-3; d_call: TRBD2; cdr3_aa: CASSSGLAGSGELFF; cdr3_nt: TGTGCCAGCAGCTCCGGACTAGCGGGAAGCGGGGAGCTGTTTTTT
j_call: TRBJ2-4; clone_size: NA; v_call: TRBV6-1; d_call: NA; cdr3_aa: CASIHSGAIRIQYF; cdr3_nt: TGTGCCAGCATTCATTCAGGGGCGATTAGGATTCAGTACTTC
j_call: TRBJ2-2; clone_size: NA; v_call: TRBV2; d_call: TRBD1; cdr3_aa: CASRSGTGGVGELFF; cdr3_nt: TGTGCCAGCAGATCTGGGACAGGGGGTGTCGGGGAGCTGTTTTTT
j_call: TRBJ2-7; clone_size: NA; v_call: TRBV28; d_call: TRBD1; cdr3_aa: CASSPGTDQWYF; cdr3_nt: TGTGCCAGCAGTCCGGGGACAGATCAGTGGTACTTC
j_call: TRBJ2-2; clone_size: once; v_call: TRBV28; d_call: TRBD1; cdr3_aa: CASSRTGLGGELFF; cdr3_nt: TGTGCCAGCAGTCGGACAGGGTTGGGCGGGGAGCTGTTTTTT
j_call: TRBJ1-6; clone_size: NA; v_call: TRBV30; d_call: TRBD1; cdr3_aa: CAWSVDRHNSPLHF; cdr3_nt: TGTGCCTGGAGTGTGGACAGGCATAATTCACCCCTCCACTTT
j_call: TRBJ1-5; clone_size: NA; v_call: TRBV19; d_call: NA; cdr3_aa: CATGGQTYHQPQHF; cdr3_nt: TGTGCCACCGGAGGGCAGACGTACCATCAGCCCCAGCATTTT
j_call: TRBJ2-7; clone_size: NA; v_call: TRBV11-2; d_call: TRBD1; cdr3_aa: CASSLNGDSFYEQYF; cdr3_nt: TGTGCCAGCAGCTTGAACGGGGACAGCTTCTACGAGCAGTACTTC
j_call: TRBJ2-3; clone_size: NA; v_call: TRBV7-6; d_call: TRBD1; cdr3_aa: CASSQRTGITDTQYF; cdr3_nt: TGTGCCAGCAGTCAACGGACAGGGATCACAGATACGCAGTATTTT
j_call: TRBJ1-4; clone_size: few; v_call: TRBV6-1; d_call: NA; cdr3_aa: CASSEALRGATNEKLFF; cdr3_nt: TGTGCCAGCAGTGAAGCGCTTAGGGGTGCAACTAATGAAAAACTGTTTTTT
j_call: TRBJ1-2; clone_size: NA; v_call: TRBV28; d_call: TRBD1; cdr3_aa: CASSSTGDGNYGYTF; cdr3_nt: TGTGCCAGCAGTTCCACAGGGGACGGCAACTATGGCTACACCTTC
j_call: TRBJ1-6; clone_size: NA; v_call: TRBV28; d_call: NA; cdr3_aa: CASRPGGSNSPLHF; cdr3_nt: TGTGCCAGCAGGCCCGGAGGGTCTAATTCACCCCTCCACTTT
j_call: TRBJ2-3; clone_size: once; v_call: TRBV2; d_call: TRBD2; cdr3_aa: CASIPGGFTQYF; cdr3_nt: TGTGCCAGCATCCCGGGGGGGTTTACGCAGTATTTT
j_call: TRBJ1-1; clone_size: NA; v_call: TRBV18; d_call: NA; cdr3_aa: CASSPPGTTNTEAFF; cdr3_nt: TGTGCCAGCTCACCTCCCGGGACTACGAACACTGAAGCTTTCTTT
j_call: TRBJ2-7; clone_size: NA; v_call: TRBV6-1; d_call: NA; cdr3_aa: CASSDDENSYDYEQYF; cdr3_nt: TGTGCCAGCAGTGACGATGAGAACAGCTACGACTACGAGCAGTACTTC
j_call: TRBJ1-4; clone_size: NA; v_call: TRBV6-5; d_call: NA; cdr3_aa: CASSLGRGWEKLFF; cdr3_nt: TGTGCCAGCAGTCTTGGGCGGGGGTGGGAAAAACTGTTTTTT